Listed here is a single TCR beta chain. This sample is drawn from a study of blood T cell repertoires in COVID-19. Turning to the study itself: There were acute and convalescent COVID-19 samples, and they came from the United States, Italy and Spain. The analysed material was cDNA or gDNA that came from T cells, B-cell-depleted T cells, or PBMCs.

The CDR3 extends over 14 amino acids. Germline loops: CDR1 ENHRY, CDR2 SYGVKD. Germline trimming cut 8 bases from V and 1 base from J; bases unmatched to any gene: 6. Original data processing: Using reference gene primer amplification, nucleated cell counts were estimated. Profiling relied on immunoSEQ multiplex PCR, and the TCRdb table lists in-frame clones only, not all of them. The DNA gave D and trimming, while V, J and clone size come from that table. The sample records 150,000 to 200,000 clones, about 92% being singletons. The source is a man aged 30-40 years with COVID-19, enrolled during active disease. The chain has TRBV10-3 and TRBJ2-5, with TRBD1 matching over 8 bases. Sequenced input: peripheral blood. The CDR3 loop reads CAIARQGTQETQYF. The CDR3 DNA follows: TGTGCCATCGCCCGACAGGGGACCCAAGAGACCCAGTACTTC.